Described below is a single TCR beta chain sequence and its context. The record originates from a study of cytomegalovirus exposure and HLA in healthy donors. As for the study in general: A previous analysis identified 100 million to 120 million unique TCR beta sequences derived from some 170 million T cells. From HLA-typed donors, an early data release held some 80 million unique TCRs.

It was with 60 Vbeta and 13 Jbeta primers that the PCR ran. The assay was immunoSEQ multiplex PCR, and TCRdb's table has in-frame clones only and misses some. This table holds around 76,000 clones, around 78% found once. The V and J ends lost 5 bases and 7 bases respectively, with 18 bases between them. The CDR3 spans 15 residues. CDR1 is MNHEY, CDR2 SMNVEV, per germline (reference sequence). Specimen: PBMCs. The chain is built from TRBV27 and TRBJ2-1; TRBD1 is a possible D gene (6 bases). This receptor was obtained from a man aged 35-49 years in good health and CMV-seronegative. CDR3 DNA sequence: TGTGCCAGCAGTCTTCAGGGGCCCCAGGGGAATGAGCAGTTCTTC. It is translated as CASSLQGPQGNEQFF.